This record looks at one TCR beta chain sequence and its context. Sequencing of TCR beta drew on CD8+ and CD4+ T cells from blood. Negative magnetic isolation gave CD8+ and CD4+ cells; FACS enriched CD8+ TEMRA. Random hexamers were used to reverse transcribe 0.5 to 1 ug of RNA. From the immunoSEQ multiplex PCR reads, TCRdb called clonotypes with MiXCR, one entry per CDR3 protein. The sample lists approximately 200,000 distinct CDR3 sequences, 95% occurring once. The record originates from a study of CD8 T cells in Susac syndrome. The ends were cut back, 5 bases at V and 4 bases at J, with 12 bases in the middle. The length of the CDR3 is 14 residues. Germline CDR1 reads SNHLY; CDR2 reads FYNNEI.

The chain links TRBV2 to TRBJ1-5; D unclear. This TCR derives from a human donor with multiple sclerosis. Specimen: CD4+ T cells from PBMCs. This CDR3 reads CASSSADGNQPQHF. CDR3 nucleotide sequence: TGTGCCAGCAGTTCCGCGGACGGGAATCAGCCCCAGCATTTT.